The source of this T cell receptor beta chain is a study of T cells in Graves' hyperthyroidism and ophthalmopathy. Background on the study: At the time of initial diagnosis and before any treatment, peripheral blood was collected.

RNA transcripts were the template for amplifying TCR beta CDR3 regions. The TCR CDR3 was amplified in a first-round RT-PCR using the HTBI primer set. Each CDR3 protein is one row after TCRdb ran MiXCR on the multiplex PCR reads. In the table there are under 400,000 distinct CDR3 sequences, roughly 21% of which are singletons. This clonotype was seen ten or more times. Its antigen remains unidentified. Aged 18 to 65, the patients had hyperthyroidism that was newly diagnosed and had lasted under 2 months. Each 10 ml fresh peripheral blood draw supplied the PBMCs. Study-wide results and caveats: Most thyroid-expanded clonotypes above 0.001 were also found in blood.

The clonotype originates from a woman between 50 and 59 years old with Graves' hyperthyroidism. Sequencing input: blood.

This chain's CDR3 is CASSLTAQSGYTF. The CDR3 coding sequence is TGTGCCAGCAGCTTAACGGCTCAATCTGGCTACACCTTC. The V gene is TRBV7-3, the J gene TRBJ1-2; D call uncertain. Per germline, CDR1 SGHTA and CDR2 FQGTGA. With 0 bases removed from V and 7 bases from J, the gap between germline ends came to 9 bases. The CDR3 is 13 residues long.